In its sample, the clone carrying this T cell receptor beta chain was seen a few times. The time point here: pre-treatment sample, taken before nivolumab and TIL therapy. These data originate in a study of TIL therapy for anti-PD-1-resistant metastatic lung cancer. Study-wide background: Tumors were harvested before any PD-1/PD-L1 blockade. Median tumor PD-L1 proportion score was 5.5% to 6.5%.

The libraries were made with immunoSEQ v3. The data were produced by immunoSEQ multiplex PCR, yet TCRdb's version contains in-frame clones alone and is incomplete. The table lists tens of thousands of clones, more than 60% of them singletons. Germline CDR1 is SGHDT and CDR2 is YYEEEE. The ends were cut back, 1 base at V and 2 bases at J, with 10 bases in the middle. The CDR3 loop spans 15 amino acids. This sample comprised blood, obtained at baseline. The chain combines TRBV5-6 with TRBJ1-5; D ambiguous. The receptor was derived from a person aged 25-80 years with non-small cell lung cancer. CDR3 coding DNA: TGTGCCAGCAGCTTGCTCTTTGAGGGCAATCAGCCCCAGCATTTT. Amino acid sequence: CASSLLFEGNQPQHF.